This T cell receptor beta chain was identified in a study of blood T cell repertoires in COVID-19. In the study overall: Specimens from acute and convalescent COVID-19 originated in the United States, Italy and Spain.

Original processing methods: Reference gene primer amplification gave estimated nucleated cell counts. Libraries were prepared by immunoSEQ multiplex PCR; TCRdb keeps only in-frame clonotypes and omits some of them. From that table come the V and J calls and clone size; the DNA was used to work out D and trimming. Among tens of thousands of clones listed, 70% to 90% were seen once. This receptor was taken from a woman in her sixties with acute or convalescent COVID-19. The sample comprised peripheral blood.

CDR3 sequence reads: CASSWGRLPYTDTQYF. For the CDR3, the DNA is TGCGCCAGCAGCTGGGGGAGGCTTCCTTACACAGATACGCAGTATTTT. The chain has TRBV5-1 and TRBJ2-3; D is possibly TRBD2 (6 bases). The V and J ends lost 3 bases and 2 bases respectively, with 16 bases between them. The V gene's germline CDR1 is SGHRS and CDR2 YFSETQ. This CDR3 region has 16 residues.